Following are 18 T cell receptor beta chains from one sample sequenced in a study of blood T cell repertoires in COVID-19. TCRdb's table, derived via immunoSEQ multiplex PCR, lists solely in-frame clones and lacks some. The data contain a few hundred thousand clones, roughly 88% of them singletons. Sequenced material: PBMCs or T cells enriched from blood (not recorded which). These receptor sequences come from a woman aged 50 to 65 who had recovered from COVID-19.

The chain employs TRBV28 and TRBJ2-2, with 9 bases matching TRBD1. Trimming took 6 bases from V and 3 from J; bases not matched to a gene: 8. In germline, CDR1 is MDHEN, CDR2 SYDVKM. This CDR3 is 16 amino acids long. CDR3 loop: CASRRTGQGYTGELFF. CDR3 in DNA: TGTGCCAGCAGGCGTACGGGACAGGGTTACACCGGGGAGCTGTTTTTT.

V is TRBV2 and J is TRBJ2-1; TRBD2 agrees at 11 bases. V lost 3 bases to trimming and J lost 8 bases; unmatched junction nucleotides: 9. CDR3 length: 16 residues. From germline, CDR1 is SNHLY and CDR2 FYNNEI. The CDR3 coding sequence is TGTGCCAGCAGTGACGATAAGACTAGCGGGATTCATGAGCAGTTCTTC. This codes for CASSDDKTSGIHEQFF.

The V and J genes are TRBV19 and TRBJ1-2; D call uncertain. The CDR3 covers 13 residues. V was shortened by 9 bases and J by 4 bases, with 15 bases between the two germline ends. In germline, CDR1 is LNHDA, CDR2 SQIVND (reference sequence). The CDR3 is CASRRDMIYGYTF. CDR3 sequence (DNA): TGTGCCAGCCGCCGCGACATGATCTATGGCTACACCTTC.

Regarding this clone: Within the sample, other DNA sequences also encode this same CDR3. The chain carries TRBV28 and TRBJ2-1; D possibly corresponds to TRBD1 (6 bases). Deletions cut 6 bases from V and 4 bases from J, with 10 bases between. Germline CDR1 MDHEN, CDR2 SYDVKM. The CDR3 covers 13 residues. The chain's CDR3 is CASRRTEYNEQFF. CDR3 DNA: TGTGCCAGCAGACGGACAGAGTACAATGAGCAGTTCTTC.

The chain joins TRBV6-5 to TRBJ1-2, with D perhaps TRBD1 (5 bases). Germline CDR1 MNHEY, CDR2 SVGAGI. Deletions cut 2 bases from V and 5 bases from J, with 9 bases between. CDR3 size: 13 residues. In nucleotides, the CDR3 is TGTGCCAGCAGTTACGTCCAGGGATATGGCTACACCTTC. The encoded protein is CASSYVQGYGYTF.

This rearrangement joins TRBV19 to TRBJ1-1, with D maybe TRBD1 (5 bases). Germline V CDR1 and CDR2: LNHDA, SQIVND (reference sequence). This CDR3 is 12 amino acids long. Trimming cost V 6 bases and J 10 bases, with 15 bases left between them. As DNA, the CDR3 is TGTGCCAGTAGAGCCGCAGGGTTGCGAGCTTTCTTT. Translating gives CASRAAGLRAFF.

The chain couples TRBV9 to TRBJ2-1; 11 bases are shared with TRBD1. Per the germline V gene, CDR1 is SGDLS and CDR2 is YYNGEE. With 3 bases clipped from V and 8 bases from J, the junction kept 7 bases outside the gene matches. CDR3 size: 15 residues. CDR3 sequence (DNA): TGTGCCAGCAGCGCCGGGACAGGGGGTTTCGATGAGCAGTTCTTC. Its translation: CASSAGTGGFDEQFF.

The rearrangement uses TRBV6-5 and TRBJ2-6, with D perhaps matching TRBD1 (6 bases). CDR1 and CDR2 (germline): MNHEY, SVGAGI. CDR3 length: 15 residues. Trimming stripped 6 bases from V and 1 base from J, with 10 bases between. DNA of the CDR3: TGTGCCAGCAGGAGAAGGGGGTCTGGGGCCAACGTCCTGACTTTC. Encoded protein: CASRRRGSGANVLTF.

The chain joins TRBV25-1 to TRBJ2-4; possibly TRBD1 for D (6 bases). Germline V gives CDR1 MGHDK, CDR2 SYGVNS. This CDR3 is 13 amino acids long. With 2 bases removed from V and 9 bases from J, the gap between germline ends came to 11 bases. Here the CDR3 DNA reads TGTGCCAGCAGTGAAGGTGGGGGCATCATTCAGTACTTC. This sequence encodes CASSEGGGIIQYF.

This chain connects TRBV28 to TRBJ1-6; possible D gene TRBD1, 6 bases. Germline loops: CDR1 MDHEN, CDR2 SYDVKM. The CDR3 is 14 residues long. V gave up 5 bases and J gave up 14 bases, with 19 bases separating them. This CDR3 is CASSPDSRSSTLHF. The CDR3 nucleotides are TGTGCCAGCAGTCCGGACAGTCGGTCCTCCACCCTCCACTTT. The full variable domain, with the rest looked up from reference TRBV28 and TRBJ1-6, is DVKVTQSSRYLVKRTGEKVFLECVQDMDHENMFWYRQDPGLGLRLIYFSYDVKMKEKGDIPEGYSVSREKKERFSLILESASTNQTSMYLCASSPDSRSSTLHFGNGTRLTVT.

This chain connects TRBV27 to TRBJ1-1; D unresolved. Germline-derived CDR1 and CDR2 are MNHEY and SMNVEV (reference sequence). The CDR3 has 16 amino acids. The V end was cut by 5 bases, the J end by 0 bases, with 16 bases between. CDR3 sequence (DNA): TGTGCCAGCAGTCCGTCTCGGGGTCCCCTGAACACTGAAGCTTTCTTT. It yields the protein CASSPSRGPLNTEAFF.

The CDR3 sequence is CASSGGLFRVATNEKLFF. The CDR3 nucleotides are TGTGCCAGCAGTGGGGGACTTTTTAGGGTGGCAACTAATGAAAAACTGTTTTTT. The V gene is TRBV6-1, the J gene TRBJ1-4, with D maybe TRBD1 (5 bases). In germline, CDR1 is MNHNS, CDR2 SASEGT. The CDR3 is made up of 18 amino acids. V lost 4 bases and J lost 0, with 18 bases in between.

This clone has a single count. V and J are TRBV9 and TRBJ2-1, with TRBD2 matching 8 bases. The CDR3 loop spans 15 amino acids. Losses at the gene ends were 0 bases for V and 3 bases for J; bases not matched to a gene: 2. The germline V gene encodes CDR1 SGDLS and CDR2 YYNGEE. The CDR3 loop reads CASSVAGGYYNEQFF. The DNA of the CDR3 is TGTGCCAGCAGCGTAGCGGGAGGGTACTACAATGAGCAGTTCTTC.

This clone was recorded only once. The chain is built from TRBV19 and TRBJ1-2, with a possible D match to TRBD1 (5 bases). From germline, CDR1 is LNHDA and CDR2 SQIVND (reference sequence). The CDR3 spans 15 residues. The germline V and J ends were trimmed by 1 base and 0 bases, with 9 bases remaining between them. The CDR3, as DNA: TGTGCCAGTAGTATAGTGGGGGGAGCTAACTATGGCTACACCTTC. Protein: CASSIVGGANYGYTF.

The V call is TRBV10-1, the J call TRBJ2-1; D is possibly TRBD2 (6 bases). V was pared by 3 bases and J by 8 bases, with 17 bases between. CDR1 is WNHNN, CDR2 SYGVQD, per germline (reference sequence). This CDR3 comprises 15 residues. CDR3 DNA sequence: TGCGCCAGCAGTGATCGACTAGGTTTTAGCTATGAGCAGTTCTTC. This codes for CASSDRLGFSYEQFF.

The DNA for the CDR3 is TGTGCCAGCAGCCTGACAGGGGGCCGGGCCGGGGGCTCCTACAATGAGCAGTTCTTC. Translated, it gives CASSLTGGRAGGSYNEQFF. The chain uses TRBV27 and TRBJ2-1; TRBD1 matches 10 bases. CDR1 and CDR2 from the germline V gene are MNHEY and SMNVEV (reference sequence). Trimming cost V 6 bases and J 0 bases; bases outside gene matches: 14. This CDR3 spans 19 amino acids.

This clone came up many times. The chain recombines TRBV28 with TRBJ2-7; TRBD2 agrees at 8 bases. In germline, CDR1 is MDHEN, CDR2 SYDVKM. The CDR3 length is 16 residues. V shed 7 bases, J shed 3 bases, and the junction held 14 bases outside the gene matches. The DNA of the CDR3 is TGTGCCAGCAAATCCCTGGGGGCGGGAGGTCTCTACGAGCAGTACTTC. This gives the protein CASKSLGAGGLYEQYF.

The CDR3 DNA is TGTGCCAGCAGTTCCGGCAGGGGATGGGACAATCAGCCCCAGCATTTT. Residues: CASSSGRGWDNQPQHF. The rearrangement joins TRBV27 to TRBJ1-5; tentatively, D is TRBD1 (6 bases). The CDR3 runs 16 residues. Germline V gives CDR1 MNHEY, CDR2 SMNVEV (reference sequence). V lost 4 bases and J lost 3, with 16 bases in between.